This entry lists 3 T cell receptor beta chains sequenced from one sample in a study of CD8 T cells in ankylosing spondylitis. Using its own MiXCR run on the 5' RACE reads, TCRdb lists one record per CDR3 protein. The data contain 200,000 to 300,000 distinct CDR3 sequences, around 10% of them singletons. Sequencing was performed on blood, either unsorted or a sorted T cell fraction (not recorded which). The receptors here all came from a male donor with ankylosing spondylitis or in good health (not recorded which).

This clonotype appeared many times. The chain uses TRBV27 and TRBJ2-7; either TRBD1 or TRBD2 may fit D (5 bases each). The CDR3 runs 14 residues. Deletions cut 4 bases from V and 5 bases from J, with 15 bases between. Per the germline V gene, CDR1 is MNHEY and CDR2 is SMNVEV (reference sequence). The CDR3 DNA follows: TGTGCCAGCAGTTCGGTAGCTTGGGACCACGAGCAGTACTTC. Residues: CASSSVAWDHEQYF.

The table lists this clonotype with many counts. The CDR3, as DNA: TGTGCCAGCAGCCCTAGGGCAGATACGCAGTATTTT. Its translation: CASSPRADTQYF. V gene TRBV5-8 combines with J gene TRBJ2-3; D remains unclear. CDR3 length: 12 residues. V lost 4 bases, J lost 4 bases, and 7 bases lay in between. Germline assignment: CDR1 SGHTS and CDR2 YDEGEE.

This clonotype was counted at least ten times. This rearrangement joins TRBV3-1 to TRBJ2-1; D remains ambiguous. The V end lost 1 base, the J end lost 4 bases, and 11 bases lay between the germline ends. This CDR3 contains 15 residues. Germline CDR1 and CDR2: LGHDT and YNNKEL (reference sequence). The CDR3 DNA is TGTGCCAGCAGCCAAGCCGCTCCCCTATACAATGAGCAGTTCTTC. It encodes CASSQAAPLYNEQFF.